These 20 T cell receptor beta chains were sequenced from one sample in a study of cytomegalovirus exposure and HLA in healthy donors. The table came from immunoSEQ multiplex PCR; TCRdb's copy has only in-frame clones and leaves some out. In the table there are about 270,000 clones, 65% to 90% of which are singletons. The sample was PBMCs. The receptors here all came from a woman between 18 and 29 years old in good health and CMV-seronegative.

The chain has TRBV2 and TRBJ2-6, with 9 bases aligning to TRBD1. The CDR3 has 17 amino acids. Per the germline V gene, CDR1 is SNHLY and CDR2 is FYNNEI. The ends lost 6 bases at V and 4 bases at J; junction bases unmatched: 10. The CDR3 sequence: CASSGTGILWGANVLTF. In DNA form, the CDR3 reads TGTGCCAGCAGCGGGACAGGGATACTTTGGGGGGCCAACGTCCTGACTTTC.

V and J are TRBV30 and TRBJ1-6, with D hard to call. The CDR3 runs 13 residues. Looked up from germline, CDR1 is GTSNPN and CDR2 is SVGIG (reference sequence). V lost 2 bases and J 8 bases, leaving 10 bases between the germline ends. In DNA form, the CDR3 reads TGTGCCTGGAGTCTACAAGAGGATTCACCCCTCCACTTT. Its translation: CAWSLQEDSPLHF.

V gene TRBV4-1 combines with J gene TRBJ1-2, with D possibly matching TRBD1 (6 bases). Germline loops: CDR1 MGHRA, CDR2 YSYEKL. The CDR3 contains 17 residues. Trimming shortened V by 2 bases and J by 0 bases, and 16 bases separated the two germline ends. The CDR3 loop reads CASSQPGRGLTNYGYTF. The CDR3 coding sequence is TGCGCCAGCAGCCAACCCGGGCGGGGGCTTACTAACTATGGCTACACCTTC.

J is TRBJ1-5 and V is TRBV7-9, with 7 positions matching TRBD1. Germline V gene lookup returns CDR1 SEHNR and CDR2 FQNEAQ (reference sequence). The CDR3 spans 14 residues. After removal of 1 base from V and 6 bases from J, the junction contained 3 bases not matched to a gene. The CDR3 is CASSLGGGSQPQHF. In DNA, the CDR3 is TGTGCCAGCAGCTTAGGAGGGGGCAGTCAGCCCCAGCATTTT.

V is TRBV18 and J is TRBJ1-1, with D unclear. V lost 4 bases to trimming and J lost 1 base, with 7 bases between them. The CDR3 extends over 13 amino acids. From germline, CDR1 is KGHSH and CDR2 LQKENI. This CDR3 is CASSQIKNTEAFF. CDR3 sequence (DNA): TGTGCCAGCTCACAAATCAAGAACACTGAAGCTTTCTTT. Looking up the rest from reference TRBV18 and TRBJ1-1 gives the full variable domain: NAGVMQNPRHLVRRRGQEARLRCSPMKGHSHVYWYRQLPEEGLKFMVYLQKENIIDESGMPKERFSAEFPKEGPSILRIQQVVRGDSAAYFCASSQIKNTEAFFGQGTRLTVV.

A few counts support this clone. This chain links TRBV7-2 with TRBJ2-7, with a weak D call TRBD1 (6 bases). Deletions cut 5 bases from V and 9 bases from J, with 11 bases between. Germline V gene data show CDR1 as SGHTA and CDR2 as FQGNSA. The CDR3 spans 11 residues. The CDR3 loop is CASSPRTVQYF. The CDR3 DNA reads as TGTGCCAGCAGCCCCCGGACAGTGCAGTACTTC.

This chain uses TRBV5-6 with TRBJ2-4; the match to TRBD1 covers 9 bases. This CDR3 has 15 residues. The V gene end was trimmed by 0 bases and the J gene end by 7 bases; junction bases not matched to a gene: 5. The V gene's germline CDR1 is SGHDT and CDR2 YYEEEE. The CDR3 nucleotides read TGTGCCAGCAGCTTGGTAGGGGGACAGGGTAACATTCAGTACTTC. Its translation is CASSLVGGQGNIQYF.

This sequence joins TRBV28 and TRBJ2-3, with 8 bases that match TRBD2. From germline, CDR1 is MDHEN and CDR2 SYDVKM. J was trimmed by 4 bases and V by 5 bases; bases with no gene match: 20. The CDR3 runs to 19 residues. The CDR3 is CASSIPEISGRTLPDTQYF. The CDR3 DNA reads as TGTGCCAGCAGTATCCCGGAGATAAGCGGGAGAACACTCCCAGATACGCAGTATTTT.

The chain couples TRBV7-9 to TRBJ1-1; D is unresolved. Trimming took 0 bases from V and 8 from J, leaving 10 bases between them. Germline V gene lookup returns CDR1 SEHNR and CDR2 FQNEAQ (reference sequence). There are 13 residues in the CDR3. The CDR3 spells CASSLATRGEAFF. CDR3 coding DNA: TGTGCCAGCAGCTTAGCGACCCGGGGAGAAGCTTTCTTT.

The CDR3 sequence: CASSQGLAVYNEQFF. The CDR3 nucleotides read TGTGCCAGCAGTCAGGGACTAGCGGTATACAATGAGCAGTTCTTC. The rearrangement uses TRBV6-5 and TRBJ2-1, with 11 bases lining up with TRBD2. This CDR3 is built from 15 residues. After removal of 5 bases from V and 4 bases from J, the junction contained 4 bases not matched to a gene. Per germline, CDR1 MNHEY and CDR2 SVGAGI.

V and J are TRBV28 and TRBJ2-1; a weak D match, TRBD2 (5 bases). This CDR3 contains 16 residues. Germline loops: CDR1 MDHEN, CDR2 SYDVKM. Deletions cut 2 bases from V and 10 bases from J, with 21 bases between. CDR3 protein: CASSLSKDSERREQFF. In DNA, the CDR3 is TGTGCCAGCAGTTTAAGTAAGGACTCCGAGCGACGGGAGCAGTTCTTC.

This sequence joins TRBV27 and TRBJ1-2; D is ambiguous. The CDR3 is made up of 14 amino acids. Trimming left V 6 bases short and J 4 bases short, with 15 bases between. CDR1 is MNHEY and CDR2 is SMNVEV in the germline V gene (reference sequence). Here the CDR3 DNA reads TGTGCCAGCAGCCAAAATGGAGGGTTCTATGGCTACACCTTC. Its protein product is CASSQNGGFYGYTF.

Comments on this clone: One end of the junction is discordant with germline, which a read error may explain. The rearrangement uses TRBV7-7 and TRBJ2-3; 8 nucleotides match TRBD2. Germline CDR1 SSHAT, CDR2 FNYEAQ (reference sequence). The CDR3 has 13 residues. The CDR3 protein is CASSPGGTDTQYF. The DNA for the CDR3 is TGTGCTAGCAGCCCGGGGGGGACAGATACGCAGTATTTT. Drawing the rest from reference TRBV7-7 and TRBJ2-3, the complete variable domain is GAGVSQSPRYKVTKRGQDVTLRCDPISSHATLYWYQQALGQGPEFLTYFNYEAQPDKSGLPSDRFSAERPEGSISTLTIQRTEQRDSAMYRCASSPGGTDTQYFGPGTRLTVL.

This clone was recorded a few times. The chain carries TRBV19 and TRBJ1-2; 8 nucleotides match TRBD1. Germline CDR1 reads LNHDA; CDR2 reads SQIVND (reference sequence). The CDR3 is made up of 15 amino acids. With 3 bases clipped from V and 8 bases from J, the junction kept 11 bases outside the gene matches. CDR3 region: CASSMVDRAVGGYTF. The CDR3 DNA reads as TGTGCCAGTAGTATGGTGGACAGGGCAGTCGGAGGCTACACCTTC.

The rearrangement joins TRBV13 to TRBJ2-7; 9 nucleotides line up with TRBD2. Germline-derived CDR1 and CDR2 are PRHDT and FYEKMQ (reference sequence). Trimming at V came to 5 bases and at J to 0 bases, leaving 8 bases not matched to a gene. The CDR3 length is 16 residues. The DNA of the CDR3 is TGTGCCAGCAGCCCCCTGACTAGCGGTAACTCCTACGAGCAGTACTTC. Its translation: CASSPLTSGNSYEQYF.

This chain uses TRBV7-9 with TRBJ1-2; maybe TRBD1 (6 bases). This CDR3 spans 13 amino acids. Trimming took 7 bases from V and 3 from J, leaving 12 bases between them. In germline, CDR1 is SEHNR, CDR2 FQNEAQ (reference sequence). CDR3 DNA sequence: TGTGCCAGCAAAGCAGGGGAGCACTATGGCTACACCTTC. Its translation is CASKAGEHYGYTF.

The chain joins TRBV28 to TRBJ1-2, with TRBD1 matching 10 bases. V trimming: 5 bases; J trimming: 7 bases; junction bases outside the gene matches: 10. Germline CDR1 MDHEN, CDR2 SYDVKM. The CDR3 is 15 residues long. DNA for the CDR3: TGTGCCAGCAGTAGGCCGGGACAGGGGTATAGTGGCTACACCTTC. Translation: CASSRPGQGYSGYTF.

The chain uses TRBV5-4 and TRBJ2-7; 8 nucleotides align to TRBD2. The CDR3 length is 15 residues. The V gene end was trimmed by 4 bases and the J gene end by 4 bases; junction bases not matched to a gene: 10. From germline, CDR1 is SGHNT and CDR2 YYREEE (reference sequence). The CDR3 DNA sequence: TGTGCCAGCAGCCCCGGGGGGGCCTTTATGTACGAGCAGTACTTC. Translation gives CASSPGGAFMYEQYF.

This chain connects TRBV6-4 to TRBJ2-3; D gene unclear. CDR3 length equals 13 residues. V was shortened by 6 bases and J by 0 bases, with 7 bases between the two germline ends. Germline V gene lookup returns CDR1 MRHNA and CDR2 SNTAGT. The CDR3 nucleotides are TGTGCCAGCAGGCAGTCGAGCACAGATACGCAGTATTTT. Protein sequence: CASRQSSTDTQYF.

With regard to this clone: Different DNA sequences within this sample yield the same CDR3. V gene TRBV5-1 combines with J gene TRBJ1-2; TRBD1 matches at 9 bases. The CDR3 has 13 amino acids. Germline V gives CDR1 SGHRS, CDR2 YFSETQ. V was clipped by 4 bases and J by 8 bases; unmatched bases: 6. The CDR3 is CASSSRQGDGYTF. CDR3 bases: TGCGCCAGCAGCAGTAGACAGGGGGACGGCTACACCTTC.